The T cell receptor (beta chain) under discussion was sequenced for a study of blood T cell repertoires in COVID-19 (dated by TCRdb to 2020 to 2022). Context from the whole study: Samples from collaborators originated in the United States, Italy and Spain and spanned both the acute and convalescent phases of COVID-19. A de-identified subject ID, COVID-19 status, age in years and sex were almost always included in the sample metadata. The repertoires were released in a freely available public database meant as a resource for research on the immune response to SARS-CoV-2. The samples were drawn from two sources: the first 160 participants of the ongoing ImmuneRACE study, and over 1,000 subjects contributed by 6 global collaborators. The dataset comprised deeply sampled blood TCRbeta repertoires from subjects exposed to, actively infected with, or recovered from COVID-19. The material from the prospective study consisted of cDNA or gDNA derived from T cells, B-cell-depleted T cells, or PBMCs. Where available, HLA class I and class II types were taken from metadata supplied by the sample provider and were not determined by assay-based typing. Beyond this particular receptor, the publication reports: How much clinical and demographic metadata was included differed by source and by participant, and the metadata was provided uncurated.

Each collaborating institution followed its own protocols to collect whole blood in K2EDTA tubes. For TCRbeta analysis, collaborators shipped samples in one of three forms: frozen whole blood, isolated PBMCs, or DNA extracted from either of those sample types. V gives up 1 base and J gives up 3 bases, and the segment between their germline ends measures 10 bases. From the germline V gene, CDR1 is SGHTA and CDR2 is FQGNSA. The CDR3 covers 15 residues, taking in both the cysteine and the phenylalanine. The entry retains the CDR3 DNA only, 45 bases that are in frame from base 1. As for this clone: Its recognized antigen is unknown. No base quality values were provided; no much bigger clone lies one nucleotide off.

The immunoSEQ Assay, a bias-controlled multiplex PCR, was used to amplify TCRbeta CDR3 regions from genomic DNA. The published analysis was carried out like this. Within the assay, amplification of reference gene primers was used to estimate how many nucleated cells each sample contained. Sequence reads were collapsed and filtered to measure the absolute abundance of every unique TCRbeta CDR3 rearrangement. For each sample, productive Simpson clonality was calculated by taking the square root of Simpson's diversity index across productive rearrangements. TCRdb holds this immuneACCESS table with in-frame rearrangements only. Some clones are missing; in checked studies, unresolved V genes explain under half, and the rest has no known cause. For V, J and clone size, that table is used; D and trimming come from the DNA. This sample comprises roughly 30,000 clones, nearly 85% of them detected only once. Roughly 15% of the sample rests with the top ten.

This TCR was recovered from a man in his 70s with active COVID-19. Sample: peripheral blood. This receptor chain uses TRBV7-2 and TRBJ2-1, with no confident D gene call. The sequenced DNA is TGTGCCAGCAGCTTAGGGTCATACTACTACAATGAGCAGTTCTTC. It translates to CASSLGSYYYNEQFF.